These 9 T cell receptor beta chains were sequenced from one sample in a study of T-cell reconstitution after alpha-beta-depleted transplantation in children. The authors prepared the TCRbeta library with unique molecular identifiers. In TCRdb, the PCR reads were re-called with MiXCR into one record per CDR3 protein. The table has roughly 100,000 distinct CDR3 sequences, approximately 8% seen once. The material was PBMCs, obtained before TCRalphabeta/CD19-depleted stem cell transplant. These receptors were obtained from a boy aged 2 to 10 with acute lymphoblastic leukemia, due to receive a stem cell transplant.

The genes are TRBV7-9 and TRBJ2-7, with 11 bases matching TRBD1. Per germline, CDR1 SEHNR and CDR2 FQNEAQ (reference sequence). CDR3 length: 15 residues. V shed 4 bases, J shed 6 bases, and the junction held 8 bases outside the gene matches. The CDR3 reads CASSSTGTGGPEQYF. CDR3 DNA sequence: TGTGCCAGCAGCTCGACCGGGACAGGGGGGCCCGAGCAGTACTTC. Full variable domain (missing parts from reference TRBV7-9 and TRBJ2-7): DTGVSQNPRHKITKRGQNVTFRCDPISEHNRLYWYRQTLGQGPEFLTYFQNEAQLEKSRLLSDRFSAERPKGSFSTLEIQRTEQGDSAMYLCASSSTGTGGPEQYFGPGTRLTVT.

This clonotype was recorded at least ten times. The V call is TRBV6-5, the J call TRBJ2-1; perhaps D is TRBD1 or TRBD2 (5 bases each). This CDR3 comprises 15 residues. V shed 2 bases and J shed 0 bases, with 8 bases lying between them. CDR1 and CDR2 from the germline V gene are MNHEY and SVGAGI. The CDR3 region is CASSYGTSSYNEQFF. Written as DNA, the CDR3 is TGTGCCAGCAGTTACGGGACGAGCTCCTACAATGAGCAGTTCTTC.

This clonotype was seen more than once but under ten times. V and J are TRBV4-2 and TRBJ2-2, with 8 positions matching TRBD2. CDR1 is LGHNA and CDR2 is YNFKEQ in the germline V gene. Losses at the gene ends were 1 base for V and 1 base for J; bases not matched to a gene: 2. The CDR3 sequence is 16 residues long. The DNA of the CDR3 is TGTGCCAGCAGCCAAGTACTAGCGGTGAACACCGGGGAGCTGTTTTTT. Its translation is CASSQVLAVNTGELFF.

The chain is built from TRBV11-2 and TRBJ1-1; no clear D. V was pared by 1 base and J by 11 bases, with 14 bases between. Germline loops: CDR1 SGHAT, CDR2 FQNNGV. There are 13 residues in the CDR3. For the CDR3, the DNA is TGTGCCAGCAGCTTAGTGGACTCCCGGTCGGCTTTCTTT. Its protein is CASSLVDSRSAFF.

This clonotype was counted between two and nine times. The chain recombines TRBV5-1 with TRBJ2-5; weak D call: TRBD2 (6 bases). CDR3 length equals 13 residues. CDR1 and CDR2 (germline): SGHRS, YFSETQ. V shed 2 bases and J shed 4 bases, with 9 bases lying between them. Here the CDR3 DNA reads TGCGCCAGCAGCTTCGGGCGGGGAGAGACCCAGTACTTC. Its protein is CASSFGRGETQYF.

The chain couples TRBV5-6 to TRBJ2-1; 7 bases fit TRBD1. CDR1 and CDR2 (germline): SGHDT, YYEEEE. This CDR3 has 14 residues. Unmatched junction bases numbered 8, after V lost 4 bases and J lost 7 bases. The CDR3 protein is CASSLRQGWNEQFF. The CDR3, as DNA: TGTGCCAGCAGCCTAAGACAGGGATGGAATGAGCAGTTCTTC.

In this sample, this clonotype turned up a few times. The chain combines TRBV12-5 with TRBJ2-3; 13 bases fit TRBD2. The CDR3 extends over 17 amino acids. With V trimmed by 5 bases and J by 2 bases, 7 bases remained unmatched. Per germline, CDR1 LGHNT and CDR2 FRNRAP. The CDR3 region has the DNA TGTGCTAGTGGTCTGGGACTAGCGGGGCCCTACACAGATACGCAGTATTTT. It specifies CASGLGLAGPYTDTQYF.

The chain has TRBV4-1 and TRBJ2-3, with D maybe TRBD2 (5 bases). V lost 6 bases, J lost 3 bases, and 10 bases lay in between. This CDR3 region has 13 residues. Germline V lookup: CDR1 MGHRA, CDR2 YSYEKL. The CDR3 DNA reads TGCGCCAGCAGGGACTGGGATACAGATACGCAGTATTTT. It encodes CASRDWDTDTQYF.

This clonotype was counted many times. The chain combines TRBV3-1 with TRBJ2-2; D unresolved. Germline V gene sequence: CDR1 LGHDT, CDR2 YNNKEL (reference sequence). This CDR3 spans 14 amino acids. Trimming took off 5 bases at V and 10 bases at J, with 17 bases between the two ends. The CDR3 DNA reads TGTGCCAGCAGCTCAAACAATCCGGAAAAGGAGCTGTTTTTT. The encoded protein is CASSSNNPEKELFF.